This T cell receptor (beta chain) came from a study of identical twins. General observations from the study: Possibly, invariant MAIT and iNKT cells partly confounded zero-insertion analyses.

TCRdb used MiXCR to reprocess the 5' RACE reads, holding one entry per CDR3 protein. The sample includes about 330,000 distinct CDR3 sequences, approximately 13% of them seen just once. To note about this clonotype: Its matching antigen is unknown. A much larger clone sits a single nucleotide away, making a read error possible.

CDR1 is SGDLS and CDR2 is YYNGEE in the germline V gene. V lost 0 bases and J 0 bases, leaving 4 bases between the germline ends. The CDR3 totals 14 residues. The same sample was also studied in work on yellow fever vaccine responses in identical twins.

Input material: CD8+ T cells sorted from blood. This receptor was taken from a woman aged 18-30 years in good health. This chain joins TRBV9 and TRBJ1-5; D gene unclear. CDR3 loop: CASSVDDSNQPQHF. In DNA, the CDR3 is TGTGCCAGCAGCGTAGACGATAGCAATCAGCCCCAGCATTTT.